This T cell receptor (beta chain) was found in a study of cytomegalovirus exposure and HLA in healthy donors. Study-wide findings and caveats: It was 150 to 200 TCR beta chains that were listed as cytomegalovirus-associated. What a later analysis reportedly showed was that an Asian-associated ancestry cluster had fewer N-insertions than the approximately 670-donor mean.

Primers for the PCR totalled 60 Vbeta and 13 Jbeta. In the original processing: Later, an analysis found about 83 million unique TCR beta chains, and 9.5 million to 11 million of these were shared. The assay was immunoSEQ multiplex PCR, and TCRdb's table has in-frame clones only and misses some. V and J calls and clone size are as listed in that table; D and trimming were resolved from the DNA. The sample holds 150,000 to 200,000 clones, around 83% seen once. The CDR3 covers 14 residues. The germline V gene encodes CDR1 MNHNS and CDR2 SASEGT. The V end was cut by 11 bases, the J end by 0 bases, with 15 bases between. A note on this clone: What it binds is not known.

The rearrangement joins TRBV6-1 to TRBJ2-3; perhaps TRBD2 as D (6 bases). This TCR derives from a man aged 50-59 years in good health and CMV-seropositive. Sequenced material: PBMCs. The CDR3 reads CAASGVFSTDTQYF. DNA for the CDR3: TGTGCCGCATCGGGGGTCTTTAGCACAGATACGCAGTATTTT.